This TCR beta chain was captured in a study of T cells in Graves' hyperthyroidism and ophthalmopathy. Study context: Blood from the periphery was taken at initial diagnosis, before any treatment. Study-wide results and caveats: Ophthalmopathy was predicted by the model a median of approximately six months ahead of onset. Most thyroid clonotypes with frequency above 0.001 were detected in blood.

Unmatched junction bases numbered 6, after V lost 2 bases and J lost 2 bases. CDR1 SEHNR and CDR2 FQNEAQ come from the germline V gene (reference sequence). The CDR3 has 16 residues. Amplified TCR beta CDR3 regions came from RNA transcripts. With the HTBI primer set, the TCR CDR3 went through a first round of RT-PCR. TCRdb reanalysed the multiplex PCR reads using MiXCR and keeps one entry per CDR3 protein. The sample records about 640,000 distinct CDR3 sequences, less than 25% being singletons. Worth noting for this clonotype: Its target is not known.

Material for sequencing was blood. The chain recombines TRBV7-9 with TRBJ2-3; 8 bases map to TRBD2. This TCR came from a man younger than 45 with Graves' ophthalmopathy. Here the CDR3 reads CASSLRREAATDTQYF. The CDR3 bases are TGTGCCAGCAGCTTAAGGCGGGAGGCGGCCACAGATACGCAGTATTTT.